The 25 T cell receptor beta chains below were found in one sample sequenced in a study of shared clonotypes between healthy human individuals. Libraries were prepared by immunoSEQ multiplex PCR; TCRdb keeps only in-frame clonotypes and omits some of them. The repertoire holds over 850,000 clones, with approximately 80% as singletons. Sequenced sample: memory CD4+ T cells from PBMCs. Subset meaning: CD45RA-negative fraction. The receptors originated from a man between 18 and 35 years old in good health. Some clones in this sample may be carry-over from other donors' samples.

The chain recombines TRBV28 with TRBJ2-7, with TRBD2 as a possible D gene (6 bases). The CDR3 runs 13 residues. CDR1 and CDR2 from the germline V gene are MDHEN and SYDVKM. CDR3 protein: CAARDSGSLEQYF. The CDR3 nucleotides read TGTGCGGCAAGGGATAGCGGCTCCCTGGAGCAGTACTTC.

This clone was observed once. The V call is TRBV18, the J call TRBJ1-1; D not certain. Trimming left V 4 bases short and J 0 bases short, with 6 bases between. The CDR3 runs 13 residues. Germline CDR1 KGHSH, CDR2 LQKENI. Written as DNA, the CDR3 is TGTGCCAGCTCACACCCCGTGAACACTGAAGCTTTCTTT. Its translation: CASSHPVNTEAFF.

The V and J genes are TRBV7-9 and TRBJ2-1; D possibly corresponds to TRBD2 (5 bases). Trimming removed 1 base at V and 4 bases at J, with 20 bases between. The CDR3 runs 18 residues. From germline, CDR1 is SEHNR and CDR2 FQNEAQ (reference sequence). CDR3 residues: CASSLEGSGRTPYNEQFF. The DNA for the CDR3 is TGTGCCAGCAGCTTAGAAGGCTCGGGCCGGACTCCTTACAATGAGCAGTTCTTC.

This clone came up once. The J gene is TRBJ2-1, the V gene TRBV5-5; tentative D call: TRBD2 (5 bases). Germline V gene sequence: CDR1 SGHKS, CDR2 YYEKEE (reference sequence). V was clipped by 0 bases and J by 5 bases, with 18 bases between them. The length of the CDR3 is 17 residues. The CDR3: CASSLATSGGLNNEQFF. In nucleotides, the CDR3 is TGTGCCAGCAGCTTGGCAACCTCCGGCGGACTTAACAATGAGCAGTTCTTC.

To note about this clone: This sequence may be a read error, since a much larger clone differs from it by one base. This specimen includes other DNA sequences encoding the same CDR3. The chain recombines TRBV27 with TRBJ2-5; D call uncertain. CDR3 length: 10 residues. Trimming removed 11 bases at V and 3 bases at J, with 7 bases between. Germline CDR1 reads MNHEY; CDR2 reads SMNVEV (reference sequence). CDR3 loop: CADLEETQYF. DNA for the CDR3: TGTGCCGACCTCGAAGAGACCCAGTACTTC.

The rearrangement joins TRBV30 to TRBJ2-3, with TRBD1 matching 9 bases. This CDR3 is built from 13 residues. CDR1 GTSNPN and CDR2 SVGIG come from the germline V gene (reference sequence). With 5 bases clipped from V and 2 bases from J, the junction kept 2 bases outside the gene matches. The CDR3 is CAWGTGNTDTQYF. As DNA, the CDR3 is TGTGCCTGGGGGACAGGGAACACAGATACGCAGTATTTT.

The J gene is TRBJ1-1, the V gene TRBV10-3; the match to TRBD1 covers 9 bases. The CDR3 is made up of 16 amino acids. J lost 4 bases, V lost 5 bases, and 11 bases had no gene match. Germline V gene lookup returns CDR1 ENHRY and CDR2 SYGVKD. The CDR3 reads CAISSHGDRVVTEAFF. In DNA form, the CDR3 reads TGTGCCATCAGTTCCCATGGGGACAGGGTTGTCACTGAAGCTTTCTTT.

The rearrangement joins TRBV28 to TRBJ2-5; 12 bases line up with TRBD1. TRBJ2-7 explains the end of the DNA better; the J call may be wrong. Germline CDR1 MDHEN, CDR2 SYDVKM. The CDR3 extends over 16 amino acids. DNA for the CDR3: TGTGCCAGCAGTCTTGGGACAGGGGGCTTCTCGGGCGAGCAGTACTTC. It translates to CASSLGTGGFSGEQYF.

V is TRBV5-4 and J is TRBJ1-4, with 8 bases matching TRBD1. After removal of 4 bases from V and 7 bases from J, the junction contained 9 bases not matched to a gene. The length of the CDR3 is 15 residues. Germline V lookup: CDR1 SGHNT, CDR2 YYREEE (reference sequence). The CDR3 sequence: CASSKGQAEGEKLFF. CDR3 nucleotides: TGTGCCAGCAGCAAGGGACAGGCCGAGGGTGAAAAACTGTTTTTT.

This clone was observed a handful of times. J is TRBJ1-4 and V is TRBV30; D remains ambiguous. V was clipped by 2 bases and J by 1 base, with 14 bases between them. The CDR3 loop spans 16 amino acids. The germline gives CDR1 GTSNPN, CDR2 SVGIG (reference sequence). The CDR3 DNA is TGTGCCTGGAGTAGAGGATACACCGTAACTAATGAAAAACTGTTTTTT. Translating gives CAWSRGYTVTNEKLFF.

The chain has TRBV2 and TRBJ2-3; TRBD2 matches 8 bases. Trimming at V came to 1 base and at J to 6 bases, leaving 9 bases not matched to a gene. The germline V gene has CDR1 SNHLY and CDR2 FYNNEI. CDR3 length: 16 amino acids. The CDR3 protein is CASSEVAPGGADTQYF. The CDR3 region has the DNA TGTGCCAGCAGTGAAGTAGCCCCGGGAGGGGCCGATACGCAGTATTTT.

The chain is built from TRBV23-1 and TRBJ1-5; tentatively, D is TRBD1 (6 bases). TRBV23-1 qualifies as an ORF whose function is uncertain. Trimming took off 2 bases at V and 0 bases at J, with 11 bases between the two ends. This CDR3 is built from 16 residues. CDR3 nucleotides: TGCGCCAGCAGTCAAACATACAGGGCTAGCAATCAGCCCCAGCATTTT. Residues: CASSQTYRASNQPQHF.

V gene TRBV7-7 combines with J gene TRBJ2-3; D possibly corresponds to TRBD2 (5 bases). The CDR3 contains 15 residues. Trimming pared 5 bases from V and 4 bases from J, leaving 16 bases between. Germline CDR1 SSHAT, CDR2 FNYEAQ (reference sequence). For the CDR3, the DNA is TGTGCCAGCAGCATTTCCCCGGGGTCGGCAGATACGCAGTATTTT. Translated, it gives CASSISPGSADTQYF.

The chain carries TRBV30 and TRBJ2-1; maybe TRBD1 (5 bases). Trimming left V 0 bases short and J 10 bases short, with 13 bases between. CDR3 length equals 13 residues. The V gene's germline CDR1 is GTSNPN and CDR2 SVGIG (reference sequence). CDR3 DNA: TGTGCCTGGAGTGTATTGGACATCGGGGAGCAGTTCTTC. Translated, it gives CAWSVLDIGEQFF.

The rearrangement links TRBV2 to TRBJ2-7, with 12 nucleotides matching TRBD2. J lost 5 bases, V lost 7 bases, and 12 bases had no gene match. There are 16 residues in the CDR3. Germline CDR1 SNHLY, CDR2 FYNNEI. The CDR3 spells CASKPTSGSFRDEQYF. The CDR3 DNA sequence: TGTGCCAGCAAACCGACTAGCGGGAGTTTCAGGGACGAGCAGTACTTC.

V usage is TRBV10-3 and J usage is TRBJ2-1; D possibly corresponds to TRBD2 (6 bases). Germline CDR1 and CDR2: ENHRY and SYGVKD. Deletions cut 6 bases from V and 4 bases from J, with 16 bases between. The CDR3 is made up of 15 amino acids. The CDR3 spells CAISIGTDYYNEQFF. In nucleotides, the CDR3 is TGTGCCATCAGCATCGGGACTGACTATTACAATGAGCAGTTCTTC.

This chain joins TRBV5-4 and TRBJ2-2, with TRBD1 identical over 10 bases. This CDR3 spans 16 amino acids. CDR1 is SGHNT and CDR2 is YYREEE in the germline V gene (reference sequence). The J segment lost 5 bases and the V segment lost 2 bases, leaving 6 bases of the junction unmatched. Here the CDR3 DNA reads TGTGCCAGCAGCTTCCCCGGGACAGGGGATACCGGGGAGCTGTTTTTT. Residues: CASSFPGTGDTGELFF.

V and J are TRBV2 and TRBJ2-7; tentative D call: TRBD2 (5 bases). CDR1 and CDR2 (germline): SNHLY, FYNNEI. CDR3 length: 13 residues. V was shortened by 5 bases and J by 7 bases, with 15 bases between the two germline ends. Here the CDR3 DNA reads TGTGCCAGCAGTTTGAGCGGTCGGCTTGAGCAGTACTTC. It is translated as CASSLSGRLEQYF.

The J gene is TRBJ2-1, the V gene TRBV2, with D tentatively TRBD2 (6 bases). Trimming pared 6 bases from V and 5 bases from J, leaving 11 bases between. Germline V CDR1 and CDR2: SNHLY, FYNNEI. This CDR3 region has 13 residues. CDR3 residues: CASRAGLNNEQFF. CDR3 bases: TGTGCCAGCAGGGCCGGACTAAACAATGAGCAGTTCTTC.

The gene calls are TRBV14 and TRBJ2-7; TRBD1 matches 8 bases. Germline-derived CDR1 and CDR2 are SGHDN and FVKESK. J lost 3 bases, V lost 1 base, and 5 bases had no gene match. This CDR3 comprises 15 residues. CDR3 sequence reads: CASSQVAGGGYEQYF. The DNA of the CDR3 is TGTGCCAGCAGCCAAGTGGCAGGGGGCGGCTACGAGCAGTACTTC.

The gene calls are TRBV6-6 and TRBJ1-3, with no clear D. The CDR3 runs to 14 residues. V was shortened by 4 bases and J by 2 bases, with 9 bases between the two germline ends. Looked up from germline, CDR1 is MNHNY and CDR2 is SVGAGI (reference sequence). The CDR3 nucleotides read TGTGCCAGCAGTTCCGCCCGGGCTGGAAACACCATATATTTT. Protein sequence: CASSSARAGNTIYF.

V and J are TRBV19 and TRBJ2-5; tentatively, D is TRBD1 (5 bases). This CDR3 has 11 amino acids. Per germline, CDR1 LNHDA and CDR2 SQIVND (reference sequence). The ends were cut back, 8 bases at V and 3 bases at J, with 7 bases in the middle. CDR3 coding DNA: TGTGCCAGTGGGGCTGAAGAGACCCAGTACTTC. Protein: CASGAEETQYF.

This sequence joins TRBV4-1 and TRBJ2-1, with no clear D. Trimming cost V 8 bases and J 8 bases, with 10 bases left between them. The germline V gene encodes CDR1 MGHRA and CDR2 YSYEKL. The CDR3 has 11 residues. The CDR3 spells CASHNRDEQFF. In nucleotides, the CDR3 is TGCGCCAGCCATAACCGAGATGAGCAGTTCTTC.

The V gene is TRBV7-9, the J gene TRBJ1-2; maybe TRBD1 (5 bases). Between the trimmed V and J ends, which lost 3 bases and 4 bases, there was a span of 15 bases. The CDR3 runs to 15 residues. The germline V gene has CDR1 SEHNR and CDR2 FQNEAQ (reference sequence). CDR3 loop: CASSLDGGVGYGYTF. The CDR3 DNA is TGTGCCAGCAGCTTGGACGGGGGAGTCGGCTATGGCTACACCTTC.

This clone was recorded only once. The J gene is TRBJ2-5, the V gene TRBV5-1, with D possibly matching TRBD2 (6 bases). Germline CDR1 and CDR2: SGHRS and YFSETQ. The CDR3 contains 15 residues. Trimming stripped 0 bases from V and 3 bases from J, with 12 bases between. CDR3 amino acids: CASSLVSGSEETQYF. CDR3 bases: TGCGCCAGCAGCTTGGTCAGCGGGTCTGAAGAGACCCAGTACTTC.